This T cell receptor beta chain appears in the sequencing data of a study of OX40 agonist ivuxolimab in advanced cancers. Across the whole study: Ivuxolimab, an agonist antibody against OX40 (CD134), was given to patients. General study results and limits: Compared with others, partial responders at 0.1-3.0 mg/kg displayed clonal expansion among the lowest. At 0.1 to 3.0 mg/kg and by week 6, clonal expansion occurred in CD4+ and CD8+ blood T cells.

The CDR3 is made up of 16 amino acids. V shed 2 bases and J shed 10 bases, with 21 bases lying between them. The V gene's germline CDR1 is MNHEY and CDR2 SVGAGI. Clones were read by immunoSEQ multiplex PCR, and TCRdb kept only the in-frame ones, dropping some. In the table there are about 60,000 clones, around 87% of which are singletons. In the case of this clone: Its target is not known.

The sequence derives from an adult with an advanced solid tumor such as melanoma, head and neck, liver or kidney cancer. Material: CD4+ or CD8+ T cells sorted from blood, obtained in a trial of the OX40 agonist ivuxolimab. The V gene is TRBV6-5, the J gene TRBJ2-1; TRBD1 or TRBD2 may be the D gene (5 bases each). The CDR3 DNA reads as TGTGCCAGCAGTTACGGGTCCCGTCGTGGGGGTCGGGAGCAGTTCTTC. This translates into CASSYGSRRGGREQFF.